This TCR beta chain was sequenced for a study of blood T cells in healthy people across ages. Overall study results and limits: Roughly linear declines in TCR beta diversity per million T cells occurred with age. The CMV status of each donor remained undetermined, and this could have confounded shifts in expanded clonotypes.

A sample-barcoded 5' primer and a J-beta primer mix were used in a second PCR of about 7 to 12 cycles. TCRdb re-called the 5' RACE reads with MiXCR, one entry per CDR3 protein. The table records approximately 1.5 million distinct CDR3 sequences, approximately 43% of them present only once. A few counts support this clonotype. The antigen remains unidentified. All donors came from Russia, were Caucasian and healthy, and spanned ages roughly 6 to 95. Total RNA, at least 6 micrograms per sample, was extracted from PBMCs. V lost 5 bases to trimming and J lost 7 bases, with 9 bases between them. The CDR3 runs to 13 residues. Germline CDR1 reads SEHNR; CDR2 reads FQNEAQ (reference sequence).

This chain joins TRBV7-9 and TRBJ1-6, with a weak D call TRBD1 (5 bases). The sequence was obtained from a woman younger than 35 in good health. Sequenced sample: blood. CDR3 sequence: CASSDSGNSPLHF. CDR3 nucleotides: TGTGCCAGCAGCGACAGCGGGAATTCACCCCTCCACTTT.